This record covers a single T cell receptor beta chain. In the authors' methods: Nucleated cell counts were estimated from reference gene primer amplification. Assay used: immunoSEQ multiplex PCR; TCRdb lists only in-frame clones, some missing. V and J calls and clone size are copied from that table; D and trimming were computed from the DNA. The sample gives 330,000 or so clones, approximately 90% of which show up once; 7.5% to 10% is in the top ten. The CDR3 has 13 amino acids. Trimming removed 5 bases from V and 6 bases from J; junction bases left unmatched: 7. During active infection, Seattle patients enrolled and were then monitored through disease. These data are taken from a study of blood T cell repertoires in COVID-19. Whole-study context: Samples came from the United States, Italy and Spain, spanning acute and convalescent COVID-19. The analysed material was cDNA or gDNA that came from T cells, B-cell-depleted T cells, or PBMCs.

This chain joins TRBV12-3 or TRBV12-4 and TRBJ2-7; 7 positions match TRBD2. The sequence was collected from a man aged 25-45 years with COVID-19, enrolled during active disease. Source material: peripheral blood. In nucleotides, the CDR3 is TGTGCCAGCAGTCCCGGGGGGAGGGGCGAGCAGTACTTC. Encoded protein: CASSPGGRGEQYF.